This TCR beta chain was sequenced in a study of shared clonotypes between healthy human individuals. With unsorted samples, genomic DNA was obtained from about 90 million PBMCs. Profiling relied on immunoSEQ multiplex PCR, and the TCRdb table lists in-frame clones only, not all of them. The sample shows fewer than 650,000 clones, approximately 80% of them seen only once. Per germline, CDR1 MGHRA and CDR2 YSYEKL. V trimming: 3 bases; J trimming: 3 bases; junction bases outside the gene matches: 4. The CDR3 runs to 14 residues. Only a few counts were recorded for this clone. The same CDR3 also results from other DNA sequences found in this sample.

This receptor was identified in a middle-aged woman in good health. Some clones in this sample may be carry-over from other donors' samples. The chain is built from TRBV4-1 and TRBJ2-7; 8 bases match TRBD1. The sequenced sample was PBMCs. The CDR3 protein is CASSQQDRDYEQYF. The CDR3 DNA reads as TGCGCCAGCAGCCAGCAGGACAGGGACTACGAGCAGTACTTC.